The 32 T cell receptor beta chains listed next were all sequenced from one sample in a study of T cell responses to AZD1222 COVID-19 vaccine. TCRdb's table, derived via immunoSEQ multiplex PCR, lists solely in-frame clones and lacks some. The table has about 160,000 clones, 90% to 95% seen once. Specimen: peripheral blood, collected on day 0 of AZD1222 vaccination. These receptors originate from an adult in good health.

The chain recombines TRBV7-9 with TRBJ1-2; 10 bases match TRBD1. V dropped 5 bases and J dropped 1; count of bases not matched to a gene: 7. Germline loops: CDR1 SEHNR, CDR2 FQNEAQ (reference sequence). This CDR3 has 16 amino acids. The CDR3 spells CASSSGTGDFNYGYTF. In nucleotides, the CDR3 is TGTGCCAGCAGCAGTGGGACAGGGGATTTTAACTATGGCTACACCTTC.

CDR3 amino acids: CASRAAVVPNTGELFF. CDR3 nucleotides: TGTGCCAGCAGGGCCGCAGTTGTCCCGAACACCGGGGAGCTGTTTTTT. This rearrangement joins TRBV28 to TRBJ2-2, with D unclear. CDR3 length: 16 amino acids. Trimming left V 6 bases short and J 0 bases short, with 14 bases between. Germline values: CDR1 MDHEN, CDR2 SYDVKM.

The chain uses TRBV3-1 (or the pseudogene TRBV3-2) and TRBJ2-3, with D possibly matching TRBD2 (6 bases). The ends were cut back, 7 bases at V and 2 bases at J, with 13 bases in the middle. The CDR3 is 14 amino acids. Germline V CDR1 and CDR2: LGHDT, YNNKEL (reference sequence). The CDR3 reads CASTEGANTDTQYF. The CDR3 coding sequence is TGTGCCAGCACGGAGGGAGCTAACACAGATACGCAGTATTTT.

CDR3 loop: CASSLMQKLFF. The CDR3 bases are TGTGCCAGCAGTTTAATGCAAAAACTGTTTTTT. V gene TRBV28 combines with J gene TRBJ1-4; no clear D. CDR1 and CDR2 from the germline V gene are MDHEN and SYDVKM. The CDR3 loop spans 11 amino acids. Trimming stripped 2 bases from V and 9 bases from J, with 4 bases between.

The chain is built from TRBV18 and TRBJ1-6; the match to TRBD1 covers 9 bases. Trimming removed 3 bases from V and 10 bases from J; junction bases left unmatched: 4. This CDR3 contains 14 residues. Germline lookup yields CDR1 KGHSH and CDR2 LQKENI. CDR3: CASSPGQGGSPLHF. The CDR3 DNA reads as TGTGCCAGCTCACCGGGACAGGGAGGATCACCCCTCCACTTT.

V usage is TRBV5-1 and J usage is TRBJ2-2; D gene uncertain. Trimming took 1 base from V and 0 from J, leaving 7 bases between them. This CDR3 has 15 residues. Germline loops: CDR1 SGHRS, CDR2 YFSETQ. The CDR3 protein is CASSLHSPNTGELFF. The DNA for the CDR3 is TGCGCCAGCAGCTTGCACTCCCCGAACACCGGGGAGCTGTTTTTT.

The chain combines TRBV3-1 (or the pseudogene TRBV3-2) with TRBJ2-5; 7 bases align to TRBD2. The CDR3 loop spans 12 amino acids. CDR1 is LGHDT and CDR2 is YNNKEL in the germline V gene (reference sequence). V was pared by 7 bases and J by 7 bases, with 6 bases of the junction left unmatched. The CDR3 DNA reads as TGTGCCAGCACCCCGGGGGGTCGGACCCAGTACTTC. The encoded protein is CASTPGGRTQYF.

V gene TRBV7-9 combines with J gene TRBJ1-4; 7 bases match TRBD1. The J segment lost 8 bases and the V segment lost 5 bases, leaving 2 bases of the junction unmatched. This CDR3 contains 12 residues. Germline loops: CDR1 SEHNR, CDR2 FQNEAQ (reference sequence). The CDR3 reads CASSRDSEKLFF. DNA for the CDR3: TGTGCCAGCAGCCGGGACAGCGAAAAACTGTTTTTT.

The CDR3 region has the DNA TGTGCCAGCAGTCGTCCGGGACAGGGGAGCACTGAAGCTTTCTTT. Protein product: CASSRPGQGSTEAFF. V is TRBV28 and J is TRBJ1-1, with 10 bases that match TRBD1. Trimming removed 5 bases from V and 4 bases from J; junction bases left unmatched: 7. Germline V gene data show CDR1 as MDHEN and CDR2 as SYDVKM. The CDR3 contains 15 residues. The full variable domain, with the rest looked up from reference TRBV28 and TRBJ1-1, is DVKVTQSSRYLVKRTGEKVFLECVQDMDHENMFWYRQDPGLGLRLIYFSYDVKMKEKGDIPEGYSVSREKKERFSLILESASTNQTSMYLCASSRPGQGSTEAFFGQGTRLTVV.

This chain uses TRBV6-2 or TRBV6-3 with TRBJ1-5; a weak D match, TRBD1 (5 bases). The V gene lost 5 bases and the J gene lost 4 bases, with 18 bases spanning the gap. The germline V gene has CDR1 MNHEY and CDR2 SVGEGT. The CDR3 runs 16 residues. The CDR3 protein is CASSGPDRRWNQPQHF. CDR3 in DNA: TGTGCCAGCAGTGGTCCAGACAGAAGATGGAATCAGCCCCAGCATTTT.

The chain joins TRBV4-1 to TRBJ2-3; D gene unclear. V was shortened by 7 bases and J by 0 bases, with 5 bases between the two germline ends. Germline CDR1 is MGHRA and CDR2 is YSYEKL. CDR3 length equals 12 residues. The CDR3 DNA reads TGCGCCAGCACGAGGAGCACAGATACGCAGTATTTT. It is translated as CASTRSTDTQYF.

The V call is TRBV2, the J call TRBJ2-1; TRBD2 aligns across 10 bases. The CDR3 runs 14 residues. Germline V gives CDR1 SNHLY, CDR2 FYNNEI. The J segment lost 7 bases and the V segment lost 7 bases, leaving 7 bases of the junction unmatched. CDR3 residues: CASIQGGLANEQFF. The CDR3 DNA reads as TGTGCCAGCATCCAAGGGGGACTAGCGAATGAGCAGTTCTTC.

J is TRBJ1-2 and V is TRBV6-2 or TRBV6-3; the D is unclear. There are 13 residues in the CDR3. Trimming took 2 bases from V and 4 from J, leaving 8 bases between them. The germline CDR1 and CDR2 sequences are MNHEY and SVGEGT. CDR3 in amino acids: CASSYGQAYGYTF. The CDR3 DNA sequence: TGTGCCAGCAGTTACGGGCAGGCCTATGGCTACACCTTC.

V gene TRBV2 combines with J gene TRBJ1-5, with 8 bases lining up with TRBD1. The germline CDR1 and CDR2 sequences are SNHLY and FYNNEI. The CDR3 is 13 amino acids. The ends lost 10 bases at V and 4 bases at J; junction bases unmatched: 6. CDR3 residues: CATDRGGNQPQHF. CDR3 sequence (DNA): TGTGCCACAGACAGGGGTGGAAATCAGCCCCAGCATTTT.

As regards this clone: This same CDR3 is encoded by further DNA sequences in the sample. This chain joins TRBV2 and TRBJ1-5; weak D call: TRBD1 (5 bases). The CDR3 is made up of 13 amino acids. Trimming pared 4 bases from V and 1 base from J, leaving 5 bases between. Per the germline V gene, CDR1 is SNHLY and CDR2 is FYNNEI. The CDR3 protein is CASSGDSNQPQHF. DNA for the CDR3: TGTGCCAGCAGTGGGGACAGCAATCAGCCCCAGCATTTT.

V is TRBV11-2 and J is TRBJ1-2; perhaps TRBD1 as D (5 bases). The CDR3 extends over 14 amino acids. Germline lookup yields CDR1 SGHAT and CDR2 FQNNGV. Trimming shortened V by 3 bases and J by 8 bases, and 16 bases separated the two germline ends. CDR3 loop: CASSFVGGDWGYTF. CDR3 coding DNA: TGTGCCAGCAGCTTCGTCGGGGGAGATTGGGGCTACACCTTC.

The chain joins TRBV5-5 to TRBJ1-6, with D possibly TRBD1 on 6 matching bases. CDR1 and CDR2 from the germline V gene are SGHKS and YYEKEE (reference sequence). The CDR3 is 13 residues long. Trimming stripped 4 bases from V and 10 bases from J, with 12 bases between. The CDR3 DNA reads as TGTGCCAGCAGCCCCAATGGGGGCTCACCCCTCCACTTT. Protein sequence: CASSPNGGSPLHF.

The chain uses TRBV7-9 and TRBJ2-5; D perhaps matches TRBD1 (6 bases). V was trimmed by 2 bases and J by 4 bases, leaving 17 bases between them. The CDR3 loop spans 16 amino acids. Germline V CDR1 and CDR2: SEHNR, FQNEAQ (reference sequence). CDR3 bases: TGTGCCAGCAGCTTATCAGGGGCTTTGAGGGGAGAGACCCAGTACTTC. Translating it yields CASSLSGALRGETQYF.

J is TRBJ1-1 and V is TRBV5-4; D possibly corresponds to TRBD1 (5 bases). Trimming pared 4 bases from V and 6 bases from J, leaving 13 bases between. CDR3 length: 13 amino acids. The germline V gene has CDR1 SGHNT and CDR2 YYREEE (reference sequence). CDR3 protein: CASSATEGAEAFF. CDR3 bases: TGTGCCAGCAGCGCCACGGAAGGGGCTGAAGCTTTCTTT.

The rearrangement joins TRBV5-6 to TRBJ1-4; no reliable D call. The ends were cut back, 2 bases at V and 8 bases at J, with 13 bases in the middle. This CDR3 is built from 14 residues. CDR1 is SGHDT and CDR2 is YYEEEE in the germline V gene. DNA for the CDR3: TGTGCCAGCAGCTTCATGAACGGGGTGGAAAAACTGTTTTTT. As protein: CASSFMNGVEKLFF.

This chain joins TRBV6-2 or TRBV6-3 and TRBJ2-5; 8 bases line up with TRBD2. In germline, CDR1 is MNHEY, CDR2 SVGEGT. There are 15 residues in the CDR3. The V gene end was trimmed by 5 bases and the J gene end by 5 bases; junction bases not matched to a gene: 10. Written as DNA, the CDR3 is TGTGCCAGCAGTCCCCGGGGGGGCTTACGGGAGACCCAGTACTTC. It translates to CASSPRGGLRETQYF.

This sequence joins TRBV28 and TRBJ1-5; no reliable D call. Germline CDR1 and CDR2: MDHEN and SYDVKM. The CDR3 spans 14 residues. V was shortened by 6 bases and J by 3 bases, with 12 bases between the two germline ends. CDR3 DNA sequence: TGTGCCAGCAGCTATCTCCCTCACAATCAGCCCCAGCATTTT. This codes for CASSYLPHNQPQHF.

The CDR3 reads CASSHDKNTGELFF. CDR3 coding DNA: TGTGCCAGCAGCCACGACAAGAACACCGGGGAGCTGTTTTTT. The chain employs TRBV7-3 and TRBJ2-2; D remains ambiguous. This CDR3 is 14 amino acids long. The V and J ends lost 5 bases and 1 base respectively, with 8 bases between them. The germline gives CDR1 SGHTA, CDR2 FQGTGA.

This clone has a single count. V and J are TRBV4-2 and TRBJ2-7; no reliable D call. Germline assignment: CDR1 LGHNA and CDR2 YNFKEQ. The V end was cut by 4 bases, the J end by 1 base, with 11 bases between. The CDR3 is 14 amino acids. Written as DNA, the CDR3 is TGTGCCAGCAGCCCTCTTGTCGCATCCTACGAGCAGTACGTC. This codes for CASSPLVASYEQYV.

CDR3 sequence: CASSLAPGIYNEQFF. CDR3 coding DNA: TGCGCCAGCAGCTTGGCTCCAGGGATTTACAATGAGCAGTTCTTC. The chain is built from TRBV5-1 and TRBJ2-1; D might be TRBD1 (5 bases). In germline, CDR1 is SGHRS, CDR2 YFSETQ. This CDR3 has 15 amino acids. The germline V and J ends were trimmed by 0 bases and 4 bases, with 11 bases remaining between them.

In DNA, the CDR3 is TGCGCCAGCAGCCTAGGACCATTTACAGAGACCCAGTACTTC. This encodes CASSLGPFTETQYF. This chain links TRBV5-1 with TRBJ2-5; D unclear. CDR3 length: 14 residues. Germline-derived CDR1 and CDR2 are SGHRS and YFSETQ. Trimming left V 4 bases short and J 4 bases short, with 14 bases between. The full variable domain, in which reference TRBV5-1 and TRBJ2-5 provide the parts outside the CDR3, is KAGVTQTPRYLIKTRGQQVTLSCSPISGHRSVSWYQQTPGQGLQFLFEYFSETQRNKGNFPGRFSGRQFSNSRSEMNVSTLELGDSALYLCASSLGPFTETQYFGPGTRLLVL.

The chain has TRBV6-1 and TRBJ1-2; tentatively, D is TRBD1 (5 bases). Trimming removed 2 bases at V and 3 bases at J, with 10 bases between. The germline gives CDR1 MNHNS, CDR2 SASEGT. The CDR3 consists of 14 residues. CDR3 nucleotide sequence: TGTGCCAGCAGTGAATTGGGGCCCGACTATGGCTACACCTTC. This codes for CASSELGPDYGYTF.

The chain links TRBV3-1 (or the pseudogene TRBV3-2) to TRBJ2-1, with 9 bases fitting TRBD1. The CDR3 totals 15 residues. Germline trimming cut 5 bases from V and 2 bases from J; bases unmatched to any gene: 4. CDR1 LGHDT and CDR2 YNNKEL come from the germline V gene (reference sequence). The CDR3 coding sequence is TGTGCCAGCAGCATATACAGGGGGCCCTACAATGAGCAGTTCTTC. Protein product: CASSIYRGPYNEQFF.

This rearrangement joins TRBV2 to TRBJ2-4; D might be TRBD1 (5 bases). V was shortened by 3 bases and J by 7 bases, with 13 bases between the two germline ends. The CDR3 consists of 14 residues. The germline CDR1 and CDR2 sequences are SNHLY and FYNNEI. Written as DNA, the CDR3 is TGTGCCAGCAGTGAGAAACAGGAAGTCAACATTCAGTACTTC. As protein: CASSEKQEVNIQYF. Full variable domain (outside the CDR3, taken from reference TRBV2 and TRBJ2-4): EPEVTQTPSHQVTQMGQEVILRCVPISNHLYFYWYRQILGQKVEFLVSFYNNEISEKSEIFDDQFSVERPDGSNFTLKIRSTKLEDSAMYFCASSEKQEVNIQYFGAGTRLSVL.

This chain uses TRBV27 with TRBJ2-3; possibly TRBD2 for D (7 bases). Trimming left V 1 base short and J 0 bases short, with 11 bases between. The CDR3 sequence is 16 residues long. Per the germline V gene, CDR1 is MNHEY and CDR2 is SMNVEV (reference sequence). The CDR3 DNA reads TGTGCCAGCAGTTTATGGGCGGGGGCTAGCACAGATACGCAGTATTTT. The encoded protein is CASSLWAGASTDTQYF.

The V and J genes are TRBV7-8 and TRBJ2-7; the D is unclear. The CDR3 is 13 amino acids. Germline-derived CDR1 and CDR2 are SGHVS and FQNEAQ. V lost 2 bases to trimming and J lost 4 bases, with 9 bases between them. For the CDR3, the DNA is TGTGCCAGCAGCTTACGTGGCAGGTACGAGCAGTACGTC. It yields the protein CASSLRGRYEQYV.

The V and J genes are TRBV5-1 and TRBJ1-1; D possibly corresponds to TRBD1 (6 bases). Germline lookup yields CDR1 SGHRS and CDR2 YFSETQ. Trimming stripped 4 bases from V and 4 bases from J, with 11 bases between. The CDR3 runs to 13 residues. CDR3 bases: TGCGCCAGCAGCCCAACAGGGTTCACTGAAGCTTTCTTT. This codes for CASSPTGFTEAFF. The variable domain in full, completed from reference TRBV5-1 and TRBJ1-1, reads KAGVTQTPRYLIKTRGQQVTLSCSPISGHRSVSWYQQTPGQGLQFLFEYFSETQRNKGNFPGRFSGRQFSNSRSEMNVSTLELGDSALYLCASSPTGFTEAFFGQGTRLTVV.